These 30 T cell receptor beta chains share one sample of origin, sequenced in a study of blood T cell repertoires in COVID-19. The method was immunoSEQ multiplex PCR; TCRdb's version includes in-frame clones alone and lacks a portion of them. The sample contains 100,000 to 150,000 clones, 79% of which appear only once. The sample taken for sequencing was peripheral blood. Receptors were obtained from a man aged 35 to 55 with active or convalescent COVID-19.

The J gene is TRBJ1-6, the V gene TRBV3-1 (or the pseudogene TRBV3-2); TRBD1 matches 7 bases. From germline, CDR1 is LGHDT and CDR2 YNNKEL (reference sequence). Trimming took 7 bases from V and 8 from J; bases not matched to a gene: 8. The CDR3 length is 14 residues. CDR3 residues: CASTSGDRDSPLHF. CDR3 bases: TGTGCCAGCACCTCCGGGGACAGAGATTCACCCCTCCACTTT.

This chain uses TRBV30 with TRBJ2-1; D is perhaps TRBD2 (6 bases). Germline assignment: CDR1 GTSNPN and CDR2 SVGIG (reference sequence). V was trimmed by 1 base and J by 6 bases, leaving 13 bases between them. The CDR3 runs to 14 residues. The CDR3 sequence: CAWSGQGGGNEQFF. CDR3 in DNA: TGTGCCTGGAGTGGGCAGGGAGGAGGCAATGAGCAGTTCTTC.

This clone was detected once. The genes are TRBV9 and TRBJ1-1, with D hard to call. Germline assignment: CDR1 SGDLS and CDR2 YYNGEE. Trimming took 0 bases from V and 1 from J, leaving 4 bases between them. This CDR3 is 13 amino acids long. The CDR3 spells CASSVGPNTEAFF. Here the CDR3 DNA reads TGTGCCAGCAGCGTAGGGCCGAACACTGAAGCTTTCTTT.

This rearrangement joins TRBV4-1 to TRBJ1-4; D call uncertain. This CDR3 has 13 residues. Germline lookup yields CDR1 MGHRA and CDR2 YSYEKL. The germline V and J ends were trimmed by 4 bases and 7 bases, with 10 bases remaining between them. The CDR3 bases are TGCGCCAGCAGCCCCGCCGGGAGTGAAAAACTGTTTTTT. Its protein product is CASSPAGSEKLFF.

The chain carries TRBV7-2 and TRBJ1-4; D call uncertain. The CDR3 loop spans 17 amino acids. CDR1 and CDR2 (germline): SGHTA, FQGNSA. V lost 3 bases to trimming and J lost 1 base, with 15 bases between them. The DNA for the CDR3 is TGTGCCAGCAGCTTGGCCCTCTCGGGGAGAACTAATGAAAAACTGTTTTTT. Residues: CASSLALSGRTNEKLFF.

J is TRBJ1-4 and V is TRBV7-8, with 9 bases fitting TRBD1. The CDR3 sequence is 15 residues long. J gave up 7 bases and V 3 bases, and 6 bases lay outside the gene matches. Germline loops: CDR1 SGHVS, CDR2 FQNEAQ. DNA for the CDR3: TGTGCCAGCAGCTTTTCCGGGACAGGGCCTGAAAAACTGTTTTTT. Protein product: CASSFSGTGPEKLFF.

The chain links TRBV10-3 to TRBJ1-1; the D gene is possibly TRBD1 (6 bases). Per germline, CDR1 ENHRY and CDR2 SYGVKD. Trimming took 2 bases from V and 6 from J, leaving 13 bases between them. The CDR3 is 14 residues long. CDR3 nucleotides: TGTGCCATCAGTGAGGGACAGTCGGTCGCTGAAGCTTTCTTT. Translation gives CAISEGQSVAEAFF.

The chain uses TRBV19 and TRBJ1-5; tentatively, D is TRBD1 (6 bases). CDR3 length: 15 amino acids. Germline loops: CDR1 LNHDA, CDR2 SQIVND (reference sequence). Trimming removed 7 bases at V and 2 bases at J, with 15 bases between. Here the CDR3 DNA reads TGTGCCAGTATTGAACAGGGCAGGGGCAATCAGCCCCAGCATTTT. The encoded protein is CASIEQGRGNQPQHF.

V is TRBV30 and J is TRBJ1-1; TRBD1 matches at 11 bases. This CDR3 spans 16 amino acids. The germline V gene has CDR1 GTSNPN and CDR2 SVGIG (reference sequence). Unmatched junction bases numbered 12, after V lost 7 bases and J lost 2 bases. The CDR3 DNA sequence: TGTGCCTCTTCATCCGGGACAGGGGGGACTAACACTGAAGCTTTCTTT. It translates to CASSSGTGGTNTEAFF.

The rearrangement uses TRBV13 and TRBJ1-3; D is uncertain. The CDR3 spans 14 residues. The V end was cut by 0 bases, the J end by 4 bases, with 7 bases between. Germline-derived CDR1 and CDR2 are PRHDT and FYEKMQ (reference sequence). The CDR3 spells CASSLGTRGNTIYF. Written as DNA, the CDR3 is TGTGCCAGCAGCTTAGGGACACGGGGAAACACCATATATTTT.

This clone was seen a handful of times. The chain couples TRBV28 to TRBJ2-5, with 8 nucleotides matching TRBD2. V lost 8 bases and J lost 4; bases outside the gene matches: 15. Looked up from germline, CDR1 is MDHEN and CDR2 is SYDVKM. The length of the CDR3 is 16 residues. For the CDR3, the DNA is TGTGCCAGCTTTAGCGGGACCGGCCCAATCGGAGAGACCCAGTACTTC. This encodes CASFSGTGPIGETQYF. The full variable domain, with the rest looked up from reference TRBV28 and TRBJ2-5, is DVKVTQSSRYLVKRTGEKVFLECVQDMDHENMFWYRQDPGLGLRLIYFSYDVKMKEKGDIPEGYSVSREKKERFSLILESASTNQTSMYLCASFSGTGPIGETQYFGPGTRLLVL.

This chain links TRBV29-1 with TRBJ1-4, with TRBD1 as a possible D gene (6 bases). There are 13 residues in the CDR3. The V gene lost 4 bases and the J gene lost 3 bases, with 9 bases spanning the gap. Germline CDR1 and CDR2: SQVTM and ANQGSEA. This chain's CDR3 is CSVGGQANEKLFF. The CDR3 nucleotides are TGCAGCGTTGGGGGGCAGGCTAATGAAAAACTGTTTTTT.

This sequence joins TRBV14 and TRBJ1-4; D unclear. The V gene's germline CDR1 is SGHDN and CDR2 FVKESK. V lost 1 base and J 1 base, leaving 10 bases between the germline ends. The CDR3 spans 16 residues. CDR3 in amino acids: CASSQGLQRTNEKLFF. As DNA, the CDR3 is TGTGCCAGCAGCCAAGGGCTACAGAGAACTAATGAAAAACTGTTTTTT.

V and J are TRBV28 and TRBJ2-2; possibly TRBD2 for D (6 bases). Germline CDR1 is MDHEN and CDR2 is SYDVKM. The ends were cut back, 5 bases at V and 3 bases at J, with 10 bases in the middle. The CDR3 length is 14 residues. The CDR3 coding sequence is TGTGCCAGCAGTCCCGGGACTTACACCGGGGAGCTGTTTTTT. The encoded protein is CASSPGTYTGELFF.

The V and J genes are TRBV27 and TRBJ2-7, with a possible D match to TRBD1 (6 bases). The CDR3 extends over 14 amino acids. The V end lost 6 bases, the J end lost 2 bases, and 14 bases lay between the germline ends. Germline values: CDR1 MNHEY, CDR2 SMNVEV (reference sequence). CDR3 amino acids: CASRLNRAPYEQYF. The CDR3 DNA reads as TGTGCCAGCAGACTAAACAGGGCCCCCTACGAGCAGTACTTC.

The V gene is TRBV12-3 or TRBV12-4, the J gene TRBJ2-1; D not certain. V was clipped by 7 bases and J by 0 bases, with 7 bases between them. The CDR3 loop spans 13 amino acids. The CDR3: CASTDSSYNEQFF. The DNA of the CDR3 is TGTGCCAGCACCGATAGCTCCTACAATGAGCAGTTCTTC.

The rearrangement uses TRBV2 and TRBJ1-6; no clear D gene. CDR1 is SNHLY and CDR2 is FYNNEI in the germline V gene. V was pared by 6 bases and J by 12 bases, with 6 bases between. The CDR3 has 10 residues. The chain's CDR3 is CASSSGPLHF. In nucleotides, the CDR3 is TGTGCCAGCAGCTCGGGACCCCTCCACTTT.

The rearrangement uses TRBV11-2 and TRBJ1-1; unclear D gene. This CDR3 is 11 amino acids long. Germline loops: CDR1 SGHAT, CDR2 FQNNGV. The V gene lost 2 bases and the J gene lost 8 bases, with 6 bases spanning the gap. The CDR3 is CASSLRHEAFF. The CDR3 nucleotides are TGTGCCAGCAGCTTAAGACACGAAGCTTTCTTT. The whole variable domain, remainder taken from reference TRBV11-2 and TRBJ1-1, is EAGVAQSPRYKIIEKRQSVAFWCNPISGHATLYWYQQILGQGPKLLIQFQNNGVVDDSQLPKDRFSAERLKGVDSTLKIQPAKLEDSAVYLCASSLRHEAFFGQGTRLTVV.

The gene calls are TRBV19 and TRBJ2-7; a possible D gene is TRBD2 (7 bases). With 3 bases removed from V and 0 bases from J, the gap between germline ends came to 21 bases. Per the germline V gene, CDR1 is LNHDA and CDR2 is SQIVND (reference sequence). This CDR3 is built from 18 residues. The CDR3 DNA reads TGTGCCAGTAGTATGGGGAAAACAGGGAGGGTAGGCTCCTACGAGCAGTACTTC. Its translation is CASSMGKTGRVGSYEQYF.

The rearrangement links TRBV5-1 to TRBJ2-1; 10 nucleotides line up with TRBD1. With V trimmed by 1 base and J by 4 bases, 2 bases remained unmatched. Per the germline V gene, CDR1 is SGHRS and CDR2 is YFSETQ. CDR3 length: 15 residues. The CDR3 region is CASSLRGQGYNEQFF. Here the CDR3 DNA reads TGCGCCAGCAGCTTGCGGGGACAGGGGTACAATGAGCAGTTCTTC.

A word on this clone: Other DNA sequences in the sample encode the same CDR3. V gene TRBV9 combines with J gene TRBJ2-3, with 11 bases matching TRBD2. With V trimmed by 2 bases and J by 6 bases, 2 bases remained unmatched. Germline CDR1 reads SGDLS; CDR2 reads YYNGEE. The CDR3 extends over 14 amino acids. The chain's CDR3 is CASSVTSGADTQYF. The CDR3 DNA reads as TGTGCCAGCAGCGTGACTAGCGGGGCTGATACGCAGTATTTT.

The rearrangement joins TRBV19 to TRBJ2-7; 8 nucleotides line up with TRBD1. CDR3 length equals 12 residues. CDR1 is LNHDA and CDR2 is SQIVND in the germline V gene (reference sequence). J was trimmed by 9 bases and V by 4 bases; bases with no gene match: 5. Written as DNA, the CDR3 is TGTGCCAGTAGTACCTCCGGGACAGGGCAGTACTTC. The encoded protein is CASSTSGTGQYF.

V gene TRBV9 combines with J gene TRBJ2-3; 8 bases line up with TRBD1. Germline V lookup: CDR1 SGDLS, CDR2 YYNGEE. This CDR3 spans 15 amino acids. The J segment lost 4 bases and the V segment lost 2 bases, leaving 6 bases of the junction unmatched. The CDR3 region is CASSVDRDGADTQYF. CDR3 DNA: TGTGCCAGCAGCGTGGACAGGGACGGGGCAGATACGCAGTATTTT. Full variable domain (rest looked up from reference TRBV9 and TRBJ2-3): DSGVTQTPKHLITATGQRVTLRCSPRSGDLSVYWYQQSLDQGLQFLIQYYNGEERAKGNILERFSAQQFPDLHSELNLSSLELGDSALYFCASSVDRDGADTQYFGPGTRLTVL.

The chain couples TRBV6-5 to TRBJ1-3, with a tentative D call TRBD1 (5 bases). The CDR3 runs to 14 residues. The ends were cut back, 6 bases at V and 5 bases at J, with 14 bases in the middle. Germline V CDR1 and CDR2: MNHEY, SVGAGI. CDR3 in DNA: TGTGCCAGCAGGGGTTTAGGGGAACGAAACACCATATATTTT. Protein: CASRGLGERNTIYF.

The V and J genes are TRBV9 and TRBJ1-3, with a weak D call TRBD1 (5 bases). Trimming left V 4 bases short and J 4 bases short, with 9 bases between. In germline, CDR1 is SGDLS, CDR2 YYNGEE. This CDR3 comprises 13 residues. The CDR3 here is CASSPGPGNTIYF. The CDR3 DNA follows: TGTGCCAGCAGCCCAGGGCCCGGAAACACCATATATTTT.

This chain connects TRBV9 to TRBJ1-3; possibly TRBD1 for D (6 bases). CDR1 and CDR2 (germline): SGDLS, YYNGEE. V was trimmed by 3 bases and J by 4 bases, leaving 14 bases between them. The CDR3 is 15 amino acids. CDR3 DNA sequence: TGTGCCAGCAGCGCGACACAGGGCTGGGGAAACACCATATATTTT. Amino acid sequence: CASSATQGWGNTIYF.

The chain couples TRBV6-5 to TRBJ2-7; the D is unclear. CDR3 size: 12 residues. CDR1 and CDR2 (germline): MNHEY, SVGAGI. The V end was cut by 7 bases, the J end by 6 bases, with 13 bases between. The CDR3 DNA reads TGTGCCAGCAACTCCCCATCAACCGAGCAGTACTTC. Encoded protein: CASNSPSTEQYF.

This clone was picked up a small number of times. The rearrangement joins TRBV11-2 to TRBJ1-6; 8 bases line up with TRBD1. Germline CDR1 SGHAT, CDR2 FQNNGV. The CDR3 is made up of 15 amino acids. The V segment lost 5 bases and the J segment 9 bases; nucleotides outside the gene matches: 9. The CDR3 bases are TGTGCCAGCAGCACCCTTGATACAGGGGGTTCACCCCTCCACTTT. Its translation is CASSTLDTGGSPLHF.

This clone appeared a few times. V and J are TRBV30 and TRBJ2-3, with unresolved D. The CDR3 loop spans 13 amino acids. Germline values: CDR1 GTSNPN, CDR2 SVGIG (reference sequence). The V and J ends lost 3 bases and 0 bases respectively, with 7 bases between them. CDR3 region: CAWRETSTDTQYF. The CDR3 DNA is TGTGCCTGGAGAGAGACAAGCACAGATACGCAGTATTTT.

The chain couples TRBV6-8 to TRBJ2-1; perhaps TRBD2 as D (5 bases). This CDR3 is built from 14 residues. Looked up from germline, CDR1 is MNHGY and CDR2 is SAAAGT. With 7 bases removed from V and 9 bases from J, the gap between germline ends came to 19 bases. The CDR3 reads CASTTEDWETEQFF. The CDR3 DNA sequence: TGTGCCAGCACCACAGAAGATTGGGAGACTGAGCAGTTCTTC.